This T cell receptor beta chain was sequenced during a study of cytomegalovirus exposure and HLA in healthy donors. Amplification used 60 Vbeta primers and 13 Jbeta primers. Sequencing was performed with immunoSEQ multiplex PCR; in TCRdb, only in-frame clones are kept and a portion is missing. The sample includes 180,000 or so clones, about 85% of them seen just once. The CDR3 extends over 17 amino acids. Trimming took 7 bases from V and 0 from J; bases not matched to a gene: 10. Looked up from germline, CDR1 is SNHLY and CDR2 is FYNNEI. V usage is TRBV2 and J usage is TRBJ2-4; 9 bases are a match to TRBD2. The specimen sequenced was PBMCs. This TCR was sampled from a girl aged 10 to 17 in good health and CMV-seropositive. The CDR3 nucleotides are TGTGCCAGCAACCCCGGGGTAGCGGGAGAAGCCAAAAACATTCAGTACTTC. This translates into CASNPGVAGEAKNIQYF. Using reference TRBV2 and TRBJ2-4 for the parts outside the CDR3, the full variable domain is EPEVTQTPSHQVTQMGQEVILRCVPISNHLYFYWYRQILGQKVEFLVSFYNNEISEKSEIFDDQFSVERPDGSNFTLKIRSTKLEDSAMYFCASNPGVAGEAKNIQYFGAGTRLSVL.